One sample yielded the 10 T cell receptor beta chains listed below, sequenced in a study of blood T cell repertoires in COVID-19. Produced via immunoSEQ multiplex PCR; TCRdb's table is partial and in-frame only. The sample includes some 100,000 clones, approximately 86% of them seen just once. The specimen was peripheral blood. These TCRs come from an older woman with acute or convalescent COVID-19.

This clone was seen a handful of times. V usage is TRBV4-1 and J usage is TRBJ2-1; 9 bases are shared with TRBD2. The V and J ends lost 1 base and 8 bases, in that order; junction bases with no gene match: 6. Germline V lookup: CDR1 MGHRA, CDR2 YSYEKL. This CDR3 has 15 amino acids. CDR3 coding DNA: TGCGCCAGCAGCCAAGTATTGATAGCGGGAGATGAGCAGTTCTTC. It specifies CASSQVLIAGDEQFF.

For the CDR3, the DNA is TGCAGCGTTGAGAGGTGGGTGGTCAGGGGAACTGAAGCTTTCTTT. Its translation is CSVERWVVRGTEAFF. The V call is TRBV29-1, the J call TRBJ1-1; a possible D gene is TRBD1 (6 bases). CDR1 is SQVTM, CDR2 ANQGSEA, per germline. Deletions cut 3 bases from V and 5 bases from J, with 19 bases between. The CDR3 has 15 amino acids. The full variable domain, its missing parts supplied by reference TRBV29-1 and TRBJ1-1, is SAVISQKPSRDICQRGTSLTIQCQVDSQVTMMFWYRQQPGQSLTLIATANQGSEATYESGFVIDKFPISRPNLTFSTLTVSNMSPEDSSIYLCSVERWVVRGTEAFFGQGTRLTVV.

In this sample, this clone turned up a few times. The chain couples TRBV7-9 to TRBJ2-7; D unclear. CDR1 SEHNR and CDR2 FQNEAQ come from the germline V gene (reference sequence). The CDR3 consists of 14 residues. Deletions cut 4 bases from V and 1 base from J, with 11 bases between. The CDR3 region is CASSSSAASYEQYF. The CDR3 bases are TGTGCCAGCAGCTCCTCGGCGGCTTCCTACGAGCAGTACTTC.

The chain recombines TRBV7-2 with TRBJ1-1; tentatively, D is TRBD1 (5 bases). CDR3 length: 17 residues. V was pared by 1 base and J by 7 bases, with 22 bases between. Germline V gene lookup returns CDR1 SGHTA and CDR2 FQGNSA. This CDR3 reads CASSLESGRAPLDEAFF. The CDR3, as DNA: TGTGCCAGCAGCTTAGAAAGTGGCAGGGCGCCTTTGGATGAAGCTTTCTTT. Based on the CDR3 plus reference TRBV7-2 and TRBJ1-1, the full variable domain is GAGVSQSPSNKVTEKGKDVELRCDPISGHTALYWYRQSLGQGLEFLIYFQGNSAPDKSGLPSDRFSAERTGGSVSTLTIQRTQQEDSAVYLCASSLESGRAPLDEAFFGQGTRLTVV.

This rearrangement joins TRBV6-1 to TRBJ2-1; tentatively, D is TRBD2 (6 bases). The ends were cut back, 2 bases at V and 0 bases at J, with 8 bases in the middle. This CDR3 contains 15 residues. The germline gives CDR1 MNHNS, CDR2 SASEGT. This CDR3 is CASSEMDYSYNEQFF. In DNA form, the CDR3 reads TGTGCCAGCAGTGAAATGGACTACTCCTACAATGAGCAGTTCTTC.

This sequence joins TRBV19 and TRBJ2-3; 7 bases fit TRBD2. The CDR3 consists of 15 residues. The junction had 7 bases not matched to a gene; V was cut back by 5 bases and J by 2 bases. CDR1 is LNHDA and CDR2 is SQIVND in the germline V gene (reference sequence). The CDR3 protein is CASSRREFNTDTQYF. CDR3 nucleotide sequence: TGTGCCAGTAGTCGGCGGGAGTTCAACACAGATACGCAGTATTTT.

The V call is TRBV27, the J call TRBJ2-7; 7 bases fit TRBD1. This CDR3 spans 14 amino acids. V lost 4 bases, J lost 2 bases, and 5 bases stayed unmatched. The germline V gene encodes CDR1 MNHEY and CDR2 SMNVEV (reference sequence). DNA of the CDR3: TGTGCCAGCAGTTCGGACAGGTCCCCCTACGAGCAGTACGTC. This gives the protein CASSSDRSPYEQYV.

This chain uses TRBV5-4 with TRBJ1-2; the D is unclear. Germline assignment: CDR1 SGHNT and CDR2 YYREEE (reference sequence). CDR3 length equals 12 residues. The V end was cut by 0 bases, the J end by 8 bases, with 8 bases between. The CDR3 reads CASSLDTWGYTF. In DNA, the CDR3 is TGTGCCAGCAGCTTGGACACGTGGGGCTACACCTTC.

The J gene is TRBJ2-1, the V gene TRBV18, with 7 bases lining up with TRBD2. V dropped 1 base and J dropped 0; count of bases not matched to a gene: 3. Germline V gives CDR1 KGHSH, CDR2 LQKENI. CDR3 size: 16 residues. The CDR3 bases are TGTGCCAGCTCACCACGTCTAGCGGTCTCCTACAATGAGCAGTTCTTC. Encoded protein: CASSPRLAVSYNEQFF.

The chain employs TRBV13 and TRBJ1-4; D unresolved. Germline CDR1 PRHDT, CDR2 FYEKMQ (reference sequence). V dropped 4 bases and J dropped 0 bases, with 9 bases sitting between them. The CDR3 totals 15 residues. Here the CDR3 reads CASSSRETTNEKLFF. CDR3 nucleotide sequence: TGTGCCAGCAGCTCCCGGGAAACAACTAATGAAAAACTGTTTTTT.